This T cell receptor beta chain comes out of a study of cytomegalovirus exposure and HLA in healthy donors. Of note for this clone: Its antigen is not identified.

CDR1 is GTSNPN, CDR2 SVGIG, per germline (reference sequence). The CDR3 covers 11 residues. The V segment lost 4 bases and the J segment 9 bases; nucleotides outside the gene matches: 3. Primers included in the PCR were 60 Vbeta and 13 Jbeta primers. Data came from immunoSEQ multiplex PCR; TCRdb stores just in-frame clones and leaves some out. The top ten hold about 13% of the sample, which has 120,000 to 150,000 clones, 60% to 85% seen once. Study results and limitations: An ancestry cluster, one associated with Asian ancestry, reportedly showed fewer N-insertions than the roughly 670-donor mean in a later analysis. DRB1 had the most TCR associations and HLA-C the fewest, a later analysis found, with rates varying by HLA locus.

The chain combines TRBV30 with TRBJ2-1; 7 bases line up with TRBD2. The clonotype comes from a man aged 40-55 years in good health and CMV-seropositive. The specimen was PBMCs. CDR3 in DNA: TGTGCCTGGACCTTAGCGGGTGAGCAGTTCTTC. It specifies CAWTLAGEQFF.